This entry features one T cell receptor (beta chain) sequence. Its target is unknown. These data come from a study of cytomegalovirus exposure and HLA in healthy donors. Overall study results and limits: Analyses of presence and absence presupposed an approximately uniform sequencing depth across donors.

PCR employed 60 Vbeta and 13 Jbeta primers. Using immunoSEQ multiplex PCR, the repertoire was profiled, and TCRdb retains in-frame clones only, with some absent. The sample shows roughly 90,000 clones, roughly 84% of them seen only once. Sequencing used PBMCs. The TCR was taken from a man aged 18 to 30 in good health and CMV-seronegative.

The CDR3 bases are TGTGCCAGCAGTAACAGCAGGGATACGCAGTATTTT. Translated, it gives CASSNSRDTQYF. This chain links TRBV6-5 with TRBJ2-3; D is ambiguous. Germline assignment: CDR1 MNHEY and CDR2 SVGAGI. This CDR3 spans 12 amino acids. V was clipped by 5 bases and J by 6 bases, with 9 bases between them.